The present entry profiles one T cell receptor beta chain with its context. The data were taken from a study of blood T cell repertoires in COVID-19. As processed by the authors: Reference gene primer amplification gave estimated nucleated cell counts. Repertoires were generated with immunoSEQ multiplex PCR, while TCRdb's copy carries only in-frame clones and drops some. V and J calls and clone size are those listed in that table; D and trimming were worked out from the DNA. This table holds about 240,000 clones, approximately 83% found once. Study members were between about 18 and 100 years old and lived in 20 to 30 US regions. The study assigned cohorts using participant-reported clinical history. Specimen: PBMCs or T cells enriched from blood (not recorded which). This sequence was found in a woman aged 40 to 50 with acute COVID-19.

The CDR3 reads CASSELGQGDYGYTF. In DNA form, the CDR3 reads TGTGCCAGCAGCGAATTAGGACAGGGGGACTATGGCTACACCTTC. The chain combines TRBV2 with TRBJ1-2; TRBD1 aligns across 10 bases. CDR1 and CDR2 from the germline V gene are SNHLY and FYNNEI. The CDR3 is 15 amino acids. V lost 6 bases, J lost 3 bases, and 7 bases stayed unmatched.